These 25 T cell receptor beta chains originate from one sample sequenced in a study of early T cells in non-severe SARS-CoV-2 infection. TCRdb independently ran MiXCR on the 5' RACE reads; one entry per CDR3 protein. The sample includes some 12,000 distinct CDR3 sequences, 4% to 5.5% seen only once; the top ten take approximately 9.6%. Material: whole blood. The receptors come from an adult who was a healthcare worker with PCR-confirmed SARS-CoV-2 infection or an uninfected control (not recorded which).

Sample share makes this clonotype medium-sized. The CDR3 loop reads CASSLVASGSYEQYF. CDR3 nucleotides: TGTGCCAGCAGCTTGGTGGCTAGCGGTTCCTACGAGCAGTACTTC. The chain combines TRBV5-5 with TRBJ2-7, with 7 bases that match TRBD2. Germline V CDR1 and CDR2: SGHKS, YYEKEE (reference sequence). V lost 0 bases to trimming and J lost 1 base; unmatched junction nucleotides: 4. This CDR3 spans 15 amino acids.

This clonotype was picked up many times. This chain's CDR3 is CSAVGPAYNSPLHF. The CDR3 region has the DNA TGCAGTGCTGTGGGGCCGGCTTATAATTCACCCCTCCACTTT. This chain links TRBV20-1 with TRBJ1-6; tentative D call: TRBD1 (5 bases). Germline CDR1 reads DFQATT; CDR2 reads SNEGSKA (reference sequence). The V and J ends lost 5 bases and 4 bases respectively, with 12 bases between them. This CDR3 has 14 amino acids.

This clonotype occurred many times. The chain employs TRBV4-1 and TRBJ2-3; D may be TRBD2 (6 bases). The CDR3 has 17 amino acids. Germline-derived CDR1 and CDR2 are MGHRA and YSYEKL. V lost 0 bases and J 9 bases, leaving 22 bases between the germline ends. As DNA, the CDR3 is TGCGCCAGCAGCCAAGAAGAGGCGGGGCGACCCGCTGGGACGCAGTATTTT. Residues: CASSQEEAGRPAGTQYF.

There are many counts of this clonotype. The chain recombines TRBV13 with TRBJ1-1, with D tentatively TRBD1 (6 bases). CDR3 length equals 15 residues. V was shortened by 2 bases and J by 1 base, with 11 bases between the two germline ends. Germline CDR1 is PRHDT and CDR2 is FYEKMQ (reference sequence). The CDR3 is CASSLTGIGNTEAFF. As DNA, the CDR3 is TGTGCCAGCAGCTTAACAGGGATAGGGAACACTGAAGCTTTCTTT.

In its sample, this clonotype is medium-sized. This chain connects TRBV19 to TRBJ1-2; D not resolved. Germline lookup yields CDR1 LNHDA and CDR2 SQIVND (reference sequence). The CDR3 length is 14 residues. V shed 2 bases and J shed 1 base, with 8 bases lying between them. The CDR3 loop reads CASSIQDLNYGYTF. The DNA of the CDR3 is TGTGCCAGTAGTATACAGGATCTTAACTATGGCTACACCTTC.

Ten or more counts support this clonotype. The chain carries TRBV6-6 and TRBJ1-5, with D unclear. The CDR3 extends over 14 amino acids. The germline V gene has CDR1 MNHNY and CDR2 SVGAGI (reference sequence). Trimming took off 3 bases at V and 0 bases at J, with 6 bases between the two ends. The CDR3 reads CASSYDISNQPQHF. The CDR3 coding sequence is TGTGCCAGCAGTTATGACATTAGCAATCAGCCCCAGCATTTT.

This clonotype was seen ten or more times. The chain joins TRBV29-1 to TRBJ1-5, with a tentative D call TRBD1 (6 bases). In germline, CDR1 is SQVTM, CDR2 ANQGSEA. V was pared by 6 bases and J by 3 bases, with 15 bases between. The CDR3 has 14 residues. The CDR3 nucleotides are TGCAGCGTCGGAATACAGGGAGACAATCAGCCCCAGCATTTT. Residues: CSVGIQGDNQPQHF.

This clonotype was found many times. J is TRBJ2-2 and V is TRBV19; D ambiguous. V dropped 5 bases and J dropped 0 bases, with 7 bases sitting between them. This CDR3 region has 14 residues. Germline V gene data show CDR1 as LNHDA and CDR2 as SQIVND (reference sequence). The CDR3 loop is CASSPQTNTGELFF. The CDR3 nucleotides are TGTGCCAGTAGTCCCCAAACGAACACCGGGGAGCTGTTTTTT.

This clonotype ranks as medium-sized. J is TRBJ2-5 and V is TRBV7-6; D possibly corresponds to TRBD2 (6 bases). This CDR3 comprises 12 residues. The V gene lost 4 bases and the J gene lost 7 bases, with 10 bases spanning the gap. CDR1 and CDR2 (germline): SGHVS, FNYEAQ. The CDR3 DNA reads TGTGCCAGCAGCTCCTCCGGGGGGACCCAGTACTTC. Protein product: CASSSSGGTQYF.

V usage is TRBV5-4 and J usage is TRBJ2-3; 7 positions match TRBD2. The V and J ends lost 4 bases and 0 bases, in that order; junction bases with no gene match: 8. In germline, CDR1 is SGHNT, CDR2 YYREEE (reference sequence). CDR3 length: 16 residues. The chain's CDR3 is CASSIGLGPSTDTQYF. The CDR3 coding sequence is TGTGCCAGCAGCATCGGACTAGGCCCTAGCACAGATACGCAGTATTTT.

The chain carries TRBV6-2 or TRBV6-3 and TRBJ2-3, with TRBD2 identical over 12 bases. The CDR3 spans 15 residues. Germline loops: CDR1 MNHEY, CDR2 SVGEGT. The trim removed 6 bases at V and 8 bases at J, leaving 9 bases unmatched. As DNA, the CDR3 is TGTGCCAGCAGCCCTAGCGGGGGGGCCCTCGGTACGCAGTATTTT. Translation: CASSPSGGALGTQYF.

This clonotype appeared many times. This sequence joins TRBV7-8 and TRBJ1-1, with D possibly TRBD1 on 5 matching bases. The CDR3 is 14 amino acids. Germline V gene sequence: CDR1 SGHVS, CDR2 FQNEAQ. With 1 base removed from V and 1 base from J, the gap between germline ends came to 7 bases. CDR3 sequence (DNA): TGTGCCAGCAGCTTAGAGGGACGGAACACTGAAGCTTTCTTT. Translation gives CASSLEGRNTEAFF.

This clonotype was picked up many times. V is TRBV20-1 and J is TRBJ2-1; 11 positions match TRBD1. This CDR3 spans 12 amino acids. Germline V CDR1 and CDR2: DFQATT, SNEGSKA (reference sequence). V was pared by 6 bases and J by 9 bases, with 4 bases of the junction left unmatched. CDR3 in DNA: TGCAGTGCCGGGACAGGGGGTGGTGAGCAGTTCTTC. The encoded protein is CSAGTGGGEQFF.

This clonotype has a count of ten or more. This chain connects TRBV5-1 to TRBJ1-1, with D unresolved. V was pared by 5 bases and J by 1 base, with 12 bases between. CDR1 is SGHRS, CDR2 YFSETQ, per germline. The CDR3 is 14 amino acids. CDR3 region: CASSQQTWNTEAFF. CDR3 sequence (DNA): TGCGCCAGCAGTCAGCAAACTTGGAACACTGAAGCTTTCTTT.

This clonotype was observed at least ten times. The chain links TRBV12-5 to TRBJ1-3; D perhaps matches TRBD1 (5 bases). The germline V gene encodes CDR1 LGHNT and CDR2 FRNRAP. V shed 4 bases and J shed 2 bases, with 9 bases lying between them. The CDR3 runs 14 residues. In DNA, the CDR3 is TGTGCTAGTGGTTGGGACCGAGCTGGAAACACCATATATTTT. Translating it yields CASGWDRAGNTIYF.

This clonotype was recorded many times. This chain uses TRBV12-2 with TRBJ1-6. TRBV12-2 is a documented pseudogene. The CDR3 contains 15 residues. CDR3 protein: CASRGSQRENSPLHF. The CDR3 DNA sequence: TGTGCAAGTCGCGGGAGTCAGAGGGAGAATTCACCCCTCCACTTT.

This clonotype was recorded many times. CDR3 sequence: CASSPPRTDFTQYF. As DNA, the CDR3 is TGTGCCAGCAGCCCCCCCCGGACGGATTTTACGCAGTATTTT. The V and J genes are TRBV9 and TRBJ2-3; no reliable D call. The CDR3 is 14 amino acids. Trimming removed 4 bases from V and 8 bases from J, with 17 bases in between. CDR1 SGDLS and CDR2 YYNGEE come from the germline V gene.

The sample holds many counts of this clonotype. This chain connects TRBV9 to TRBJ2-2; D is ambiguous. Trimming removed 0 bases from V and 7 bases from J, with 13 bases in between. The CDR3 consists of 15 residues. CDR1 SGDLS and CDR2 YYNGEE come from the germline V gene. CDR3 sequence (DNA): TGTGCCAGCAGCGTAGAGGGAAGGCTTTACGGGGAGCTGTTTTTT. Residues: CASSVEGRLYGELFF.

This clonotype rates as hyperexpanded. The chain is built from TRBV7-2 and TRBJ1-6; 9 positions match TRBD1. Germline V gene sequence: CDR1 SGHTA, CDR2 FQGNSA. V shed 5 bases, J shed 9 bases, and the junction held 8 bases outside the gene matches. The length of the CDR3 is 15 residues. The CDR3 is CASSPTGQGFSPLHF. The CDR3 DNA reads as TGTGCCAGCAGCCCAACGGGACAGGGCTTTTCACCCCTCCACTTT.

This clonotype was counted at least ten times. The rearrangement joins TRBV11-2 to TRBJ1-2; D ambiguous. Germline lookup yields CDR1 SGHAT and CDR2 FQNNGV. The V gene lost 4 bases and the J gene lost 5 bases, with 11 bases spanning the gap. The CDR3 is 13 amino acids. The CDR3 here is CASSSTGQYGYTF. Here the CDR3 DNA reads TGTGCCAGCAGCTCGACGGGCCAGTATGGCTACACCTTC.

In its sample, this clonotype was seen many times. The CDR3 nucleotides are TGCAGTGCTAGAGATGGTACAGATTCTAATGAAAAACTGTTTTTT. The encoded protein is CSARDGTDSNEKLFF. This chain links TRBV20-1 with TRBJ1-4; no firm D call. The V end was cut by 0 bases, the J end by 3 bases, with 11 bases between. This CDR3 is 15 amino acids long. Germline CDR1 reads DFQATT; CDR2 reads SNEGSKA (reference sequence).

In its sample, this clonotype is large. The chain links TRBV6-2 or TRBV6-3 to TRBJ2-2, with D unclear. The CDR3 runs 15 residues. Trimming pared 8 bases from V and 1 base from J, leaving 14 bases between. Germline V CDR1 and CDR2: MNHEY, SVGEGT. The CDR3 sequence is CASSPRAGNTGELFF. The CDR3 region has the DNA TGTGCCAGCTCTCCCCGCGCAGGGAACACCGGGGAGCTGTTTTTT.

This clonotype has a count of ten or more. The genes are TRBV7-2 and TRBJ2-2; D might be TRBD1 (5 bases). Per the germline V gene, CDR1 is SGHTA and CDR2 is FQGNSA. This CDR3 is built from 14 residues. V dropped 4 bases and J dropped 1 base, with 7 bases sitting between them. CDR3 sequence reads: CASSSTVNTGELFF. CDR3 nucleotide sequence: TGTGCCAGCAGCTCGACAGTGAACACCGGGGAGCTGTTTTTT.

This clonotype was detected ten times or more. The J gene is TRBJ1-1, the V gene TRBV10-3, with D possibly being TRBD1 (5 bases). V lost 0 bases, J lost 5 bases, and 10 bases lay in between. The CDR3 has 14 amino acids. CDR1 and CDR2 from the germline V gene are ENHRY and SYGVKD. Written as DNA, the CDR3 is TGTGCCATCAGTGAGTCGGGGCTGAGGACTGAAGCTTTCTTT. Its translation is CAISESGLRTEAFF.

This clonotype was seen only a few times. This sequence joins TRBV7-9 and TRBJ2-5; the D gene is possibly TRBD1 (5 bases). CDR1 SEHNR and CDR2 FQNEAQ come from the germline V gene (reference sequence). This CDR3 spans 14 amino acids. Deletions cut 1 base from V and 5 bases from J, with 11 bases between. CDR3 in amino acids: CASSLGAGSETQYF. CDR3 coding DNA: TGTGCCAGCAGCTTAGGGGCAGGGTCTGAGACCCAGTACTTC.